A selection of T cell receptor beta chains follows, all from one sample in a study of shared clonotypes between healthy human individuals. Clones were sequenced by immunoSEQ multiplex PCR, and TCRdb holds only the in-frame ones, with some missing. The data hold over a million clones, with around four fifths observed a single time. The sequencing input was memory CD4+ T cells sorted from blood. These receptors originate from a man younger than 30 in good health. Both conserved end residues are trimmed from each CDR3. The D gene is left open where the match is weak. Only some rows state a clone size, as once, few, many or a class for expanded clones.

v_call	cdr3_length	d_call	clone_size	j_call	cdr3_aa
TRBV29-1	12	TRBD1	.	TRBJ1-1	SVSERGLGTEAF
TRBV28	15	.	.	TRBJ1-5	ASTNVRESGGNQPQH
TRBV14	11	TRBD1	few	TRBJ1-1	ASSQQGATEAF
TRBV5-6	12	.	.	TRBJ1-1	ASSLRGVNTEAF
TRBV9	13	TRBD1	.	TRBJ1-1	ASSPGQGTNTEAF
TRBV7-8	9	.	.	TRBJ1-5	ASSGMGPQH
TRBV7-2	16	TRBD2	.	TRBJ2-5	ASSLVGTSGRSGETQY
TRBV19	15	TRBD2	.	TRBJ2-7	ASSMSTSGRDLYEQY
TRBV7-9	13	.	.	TRBJ2-7	ASSFRDTIPGEQY
TRBV7-2	14	TRBD2	.	TRBJ2-1	ASSRGLAGAYNEQF
TRBV19	13	TRBD1	.	TRBJ1-5	ASSPPTGGGQPQH
TRBV5-1	11	.	.	TRBJ2-7	ASSLVGFSEQY
TRBV5-1	10	.	.	TRBJ2-1	ASSDQYNEQF
TRBV10-1	11	.	.	TRBJ2-2	ASGSGETGELF
TRBV6-5	11	.	.	TRBJ2-3	ASTKQGTDTQY
TRBV4-1	14	TRBD1	.	TRBJ2-3	ASSSQGQRVTDTQY
TRBV7-2	11	.	once	TRBJ1-2	ASSLRQTYGYT
TRBV5-5	13	.	.	TRBJ1-1	ASSLVVGWNTEAF
TRBV12-1	12	.	.	TRBJ1-1	ASSSEGKNTEAF
TRBV7-2	16	TRBD2	once	TRBJ2-2	ASSFMREGLMATGELF
TRBV7-2	14	TRBD1	once	TRBJ1-6	ASSLQGATYNSPLH
TRBV11-1	14	.	.	TRBJ1-2	ASSLATGGLNYGYT
TRBV30	13	.	.	TRBJ2-4	AGGARAALKNIQY
TRBV19	11	.	.	TRBJ1-5	ASSIGGYQPQH
TRBV7-4	12	.	.	TRBJ2-7	ASSCFVVSYEQY
TRBV10-1	12	TRBD2	.	TRBJ2-3	ASSEGTSGGMQY
TRBV7-9	9	.	.	TRBJ2-5	ASSHQETQY
TRBV19	12	.	.	TRBJ1-1	ASSMGQVNTEAF
TRBV11-2	16	.	.	TRBJ2-3	ASSLTGSSVYSTDTQY
TRBV7-2	14	TRBD2	.	TRBJ2-3	ASSLAGLAGADTQY
TRBV2	11	.	.	TRBJ2-2	ASSESNTGELF
TRBV19	12	.	.	TRBJ1-1	ASSQARSNTEAF
TRBV10-3	11	.	.	TRBJ2-2	AIDSGNTGELF
TRBV5-4	12	.	.	TRBJ2-2	ASSLAGGTGELF
TRBV11-2	12	.	.	TRBJ1-5	ASSRGVTGQPQH
TRBV2	15	TRBD1	.	TRBJ1-5	ASSDGQGAVSNQPQH
TRBV18	11	.	.	TRBJ1-1	ASSPQTSTEAF
TRBV29-1	11	.	.	TRBJ2-3	SVEAGRTDTQY
TRBV6-6	13	TRBD1	.	TRBJ1-5	ASSYGLQGNQPQH
TRBV2	13	TRBD1	.	TRBJ1-2	ASISDRGANYGYT
TRBV5-1	12	TRBD1	.	TRBJ2-2	ASKGAGSAGELF
TRBV18	14	TRBD2	.	TRBJ2-1	ASSLPSGGARYEQF